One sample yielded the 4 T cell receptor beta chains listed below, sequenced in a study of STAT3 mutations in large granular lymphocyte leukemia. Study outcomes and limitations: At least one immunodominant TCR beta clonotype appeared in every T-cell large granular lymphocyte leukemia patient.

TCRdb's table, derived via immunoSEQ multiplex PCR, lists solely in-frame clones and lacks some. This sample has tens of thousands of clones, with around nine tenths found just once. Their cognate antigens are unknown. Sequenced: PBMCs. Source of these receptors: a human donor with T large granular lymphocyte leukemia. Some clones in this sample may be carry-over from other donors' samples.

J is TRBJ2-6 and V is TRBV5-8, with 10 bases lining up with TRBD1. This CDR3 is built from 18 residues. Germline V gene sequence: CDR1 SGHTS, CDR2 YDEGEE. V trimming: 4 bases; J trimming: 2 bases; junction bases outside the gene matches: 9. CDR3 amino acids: CASSVRRQGAPGANVLTF. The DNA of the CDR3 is TGTGCCAGCAGCGTCCGGAGACAGGGGGCTCCTGGGGCCAACGTCCTGACTTTC.

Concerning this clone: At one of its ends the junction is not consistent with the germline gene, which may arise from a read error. This CDR3 is CASSLGTGTEAFF. In DNA, the CDR3 is TGTGCTAGCAGCTTGGGGACAGGGACTGAAGCTTTCTTT. The gene calls are TRBV7-7 and TRBJ1-1; 9 bases align to TRBD1. This CDR3 comprises 13 residues. CDR1 and CDR2 (germline): SSHAT, FNYEAQ (reference sequence).

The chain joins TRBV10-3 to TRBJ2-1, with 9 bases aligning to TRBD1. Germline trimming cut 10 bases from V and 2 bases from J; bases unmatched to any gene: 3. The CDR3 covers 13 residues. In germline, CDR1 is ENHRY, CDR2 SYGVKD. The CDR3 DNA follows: TGTGCCACCTGGGACAGGGCCTACAATGAGCAGTTCTTC. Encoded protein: CATWDRAYNEQFF.

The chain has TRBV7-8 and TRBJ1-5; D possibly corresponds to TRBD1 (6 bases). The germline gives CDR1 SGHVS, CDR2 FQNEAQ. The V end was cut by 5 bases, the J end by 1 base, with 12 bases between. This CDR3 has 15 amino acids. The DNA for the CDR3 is TGTGCCAGCAGCCCAGGGGCAGGGAGCAATCAGCCCCAGCATTTT. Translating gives CASSPGAGSNQPQHF.